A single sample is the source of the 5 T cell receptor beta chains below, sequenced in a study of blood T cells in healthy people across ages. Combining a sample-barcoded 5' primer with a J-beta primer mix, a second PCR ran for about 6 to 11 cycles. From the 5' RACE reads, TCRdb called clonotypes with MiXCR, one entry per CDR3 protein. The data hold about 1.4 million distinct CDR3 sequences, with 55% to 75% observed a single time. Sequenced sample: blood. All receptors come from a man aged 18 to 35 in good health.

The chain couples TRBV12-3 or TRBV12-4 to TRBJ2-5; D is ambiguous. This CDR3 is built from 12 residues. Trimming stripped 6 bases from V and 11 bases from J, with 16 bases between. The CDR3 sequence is CASRSEYNEQYF. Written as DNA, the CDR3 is TGTGCCAGCAGGTCGGAGTACAATGAGCAGTACTTC.

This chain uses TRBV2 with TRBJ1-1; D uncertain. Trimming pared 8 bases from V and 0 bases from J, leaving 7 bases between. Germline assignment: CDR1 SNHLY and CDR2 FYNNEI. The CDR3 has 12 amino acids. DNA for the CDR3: TGTGCCAGCTTCCGGGTGAACACTGAAGCTTTCTTT. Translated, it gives CASFRVNTEAFF.

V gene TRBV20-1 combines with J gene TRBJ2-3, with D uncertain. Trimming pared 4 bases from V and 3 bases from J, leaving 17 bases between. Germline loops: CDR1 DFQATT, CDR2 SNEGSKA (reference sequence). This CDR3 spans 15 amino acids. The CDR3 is CSATARTPGTDTQYF. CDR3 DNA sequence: TGCAGTGCTACCGCGAGAACCCCTGGGACAGATACGCAGTATTTT.

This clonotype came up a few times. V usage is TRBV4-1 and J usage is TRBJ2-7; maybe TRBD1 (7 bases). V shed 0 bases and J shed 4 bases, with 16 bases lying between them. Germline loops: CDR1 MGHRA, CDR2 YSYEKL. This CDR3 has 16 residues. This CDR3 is CASSQDLAGGQYEQYF. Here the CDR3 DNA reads TGCGCCAGCAGCCAAGATCTTGCAGGGGGGCAGTACGAGCAGTACTTC.

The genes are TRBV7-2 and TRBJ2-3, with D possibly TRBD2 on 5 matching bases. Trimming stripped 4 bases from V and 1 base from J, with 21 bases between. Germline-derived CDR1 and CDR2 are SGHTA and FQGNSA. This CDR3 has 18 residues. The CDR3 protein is CASSSGSFIGSRTDTQYF. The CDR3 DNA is TGTGCCAGCAGCTCCGGAAGTTTTATTGGGAGCCGCACAGATACGCAGTATTTT.